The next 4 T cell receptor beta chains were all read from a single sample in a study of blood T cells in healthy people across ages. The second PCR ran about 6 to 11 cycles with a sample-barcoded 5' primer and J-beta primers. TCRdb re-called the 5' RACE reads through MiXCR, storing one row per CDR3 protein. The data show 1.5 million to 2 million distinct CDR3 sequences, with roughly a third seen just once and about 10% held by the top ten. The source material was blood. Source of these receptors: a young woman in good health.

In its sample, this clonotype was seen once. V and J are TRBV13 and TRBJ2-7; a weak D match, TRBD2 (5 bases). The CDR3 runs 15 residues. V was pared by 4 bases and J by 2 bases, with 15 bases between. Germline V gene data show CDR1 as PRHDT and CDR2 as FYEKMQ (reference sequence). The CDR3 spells CASSWTDSSPYEQYF. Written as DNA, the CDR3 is TGTGCCAGCAGCTGGACGGATTCTAGCCCCTACGAGCAGTACTTC. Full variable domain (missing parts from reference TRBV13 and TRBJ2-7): AAGVIQSPRHLIKEKRETATLKCYPIPRHDTVYWYQQGPGQDPQFLISFYEKMQSDKGSIPDRFSAQQFSDYHSELNMSSLELGDSALYFCASSWTDSSPYEQYFGPGTRLTVT.

The CDR3 region is CASTTGGEFTDTQYF. The CDR3 bases are TGTGCCAGCACCACCGGGGGGGAATTCACAGATACGCAGTATTTT. V gene TRBV9 combines with J gene TRBJ2-3, with 8 bases lining up with TRBD2. This CDR3 has 15 residues. V shed 6 bases and J 2 bases; nucleotides not matched to a gene: 8. Germline V gene lookup returns CDR1 SGDLS and CDR2 YYNGEE.

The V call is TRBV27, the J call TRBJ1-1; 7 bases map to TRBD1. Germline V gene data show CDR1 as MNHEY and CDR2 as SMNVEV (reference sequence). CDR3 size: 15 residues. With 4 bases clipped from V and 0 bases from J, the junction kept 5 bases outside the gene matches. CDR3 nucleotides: TGTGCCAGCAGTTCGACAGACAGGGTGAACACTGAAGCTTTCTTT. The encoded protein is CASSSTDRVNTEAFF.

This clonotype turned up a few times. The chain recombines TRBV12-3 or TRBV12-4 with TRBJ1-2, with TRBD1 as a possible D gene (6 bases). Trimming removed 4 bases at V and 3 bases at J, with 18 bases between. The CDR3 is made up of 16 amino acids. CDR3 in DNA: TGTGCCAGCAGTTCCCTACCGGGACGGACAGACTATGGCTACACCTTC. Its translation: CASSSLPGRTDYGYTF.